This TCR beta chain was retrieved from a study of T cells in Graves' hyperthyroidism and ophthalmopathy. Amplification targeted TCR beta CDR3 regions from RNA transcripts. HTBI primers drove first-round RT-PCR of the TCR CDR3. Each CDR3 protein gets one entry after TCRdb re-called the multiplex PCR reads with MiXCR. Among hundreds of thousands of distinct CDR3 sequences, approximately 40% were seen once, and the ten largest hold over 8%. The length of the CDR3 is 14 residues. CDR1 is LGHDT and CDR2 is YNNKEL in the germline V gene (reference sequence). With V trimmed by 4 bases and J by 4 bases, 5 bases remained unmatched.

This receptor was obtained from a man between 18 and 29 years old with Graves' hyperthyroidism. The chain uses TRBV3-1 and TRBJ2-5; 8 bases match TRBD2. Sequencing was carried out using blood. The CDR3: CASSLAGTLETQYF. In DNA form, the CDR3 reads TGTGCCAGCAGCCTAGCGGGGACGCTAGAGACCCAGTACTTC.